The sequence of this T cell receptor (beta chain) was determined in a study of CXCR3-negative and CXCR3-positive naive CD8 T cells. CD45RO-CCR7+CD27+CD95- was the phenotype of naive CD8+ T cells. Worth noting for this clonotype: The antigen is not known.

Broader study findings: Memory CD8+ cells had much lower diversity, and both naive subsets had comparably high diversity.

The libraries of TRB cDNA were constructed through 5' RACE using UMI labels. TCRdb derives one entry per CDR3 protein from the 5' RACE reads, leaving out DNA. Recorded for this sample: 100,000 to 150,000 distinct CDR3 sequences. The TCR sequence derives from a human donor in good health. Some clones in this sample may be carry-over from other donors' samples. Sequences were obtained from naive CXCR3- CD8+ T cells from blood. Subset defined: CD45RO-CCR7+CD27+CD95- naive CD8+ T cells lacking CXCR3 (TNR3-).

The CDR3 here is CASSESAGIVETQYF. This sequence joins TRBV6-1 and TRBJ2-5; no DNA is available, so the TRBD1 call from TCRdb remains unchecked. CDR3 length: 15 amino acids. Per the germline V gene, CDR1 is MNHNS and CDR2 is SASEGT.